The present T cell receptor (beta chain) was sequenced within a study of blood T cells in healthy people across ages. A second PCR, run for about 7 to 11 cycles, used a sample-barcoded 5' primer plus a J-beta primer mix. MiXCR was run by TCRdb on the 5' RACE reads, yielding one entry per CDR3 protein. The data show roughly 1,500,000 distinct CDR3 sequences, roughly a third seen once. The length of the CDR3 is 15 residues. Looked up from germline, CDR1 is SGDLS and CDR2 is YYNGEE. V lost 2 bases and J lost 5; bases outside the gene matches: 6. The rearrangement links TRBV9 to TRBJ2-5; 10 bases agree with TRBD2. Sample: blood. This TCR was sampled from a woman aged 25 to 39 in good health. The DNA for the CDR3 is TGTGCCAGCAGCGTGTCTAGCGGGAGTTCTGAGACCCAGTACTTC. Its translation is CASSVSSGSSETQYF.